This T cell receptor (beta chain) originates from a study of vaccination effects on CD4 cells after COVID-19. TCRdb's copy holds only in-frame clones and misses some; the assay was immunoSEQ multiplex PCR. The repertoire holds about 73,000 clones, with 65% to 85% as singletons. V lost 4 bases, J lost 4 bases, and 3 bases stayed unmatched. Germline V lookup: CDR1 SGHRS, CDR2 YFSETQ. This CDR3 has 13 amino acids. Sequencing was preceded by expansion of antigen-specific CD4+ T cells with viral peptide pools in the ViraFEST assay. Subsequent to a culture period of more than 8 days, CD4+ T cells were isolated. The healthy vaccine recipients, who had no prior SARS-CoV-2 infection, showed negative nucleocapsid antibodies. Notes on this clone: Its antigen is undetermined.

The source was CD4+ T cells from PBMCs cultured with HCoV-NL63 spike peptides, collected before COVID-19 vaccination. The J gene is TRBJ1-1, the V gene TRBV5-1; 8 bases match TRBD1. The sequence came from a human donor who received a COVID-19 vaccine. CDR3 coding DNA: TGCGCCAGCAGCCAGGGGACAGGCACTGAAGCTTTCTTT. This sequence encodes CASSQGTGTEAFF.